This T cell receptor beta chain was obtained from a study of human T cells and chemical hapten exposure. This clonotype was seen a single time. Attachment of unique molecular identifiers to individual cDNA molecules was performed in the library. TCRdb recomputed calls from the RACE reads with MiXCR, one row per CDR3 protein. Here the sample spans more than 75,000 distinct CDR3 sequences, 8.6% being singletons. Time point indicated: healthy volunteer bleed at 6 weeks. RNA extraction used unfractionated whole blood as the source of total RNA. The V segment lost 5 bases and the J segment 3 bases; nucleotides outside the gene matches: 10. In germline, CDR1 is SGHTA, CDR2 FQGNSA. The CDR3 is made up of 17 amino acids.

Source material: whole blood. The rearrangement uses TRBV7-2 and TRBJ2-1; 10 bases are a match to TRBD2. The receptor's source is a male donor in good health. Some clones in this sample may be carry-over from other donors' samples. This CDR3 reads CASSQFSTSGIYNEQFF. CDR3 bases: TGTGCCAGCAGCCAATTCAGTACTAGCGGGATCTACAATGAGCAGTTCTTC.